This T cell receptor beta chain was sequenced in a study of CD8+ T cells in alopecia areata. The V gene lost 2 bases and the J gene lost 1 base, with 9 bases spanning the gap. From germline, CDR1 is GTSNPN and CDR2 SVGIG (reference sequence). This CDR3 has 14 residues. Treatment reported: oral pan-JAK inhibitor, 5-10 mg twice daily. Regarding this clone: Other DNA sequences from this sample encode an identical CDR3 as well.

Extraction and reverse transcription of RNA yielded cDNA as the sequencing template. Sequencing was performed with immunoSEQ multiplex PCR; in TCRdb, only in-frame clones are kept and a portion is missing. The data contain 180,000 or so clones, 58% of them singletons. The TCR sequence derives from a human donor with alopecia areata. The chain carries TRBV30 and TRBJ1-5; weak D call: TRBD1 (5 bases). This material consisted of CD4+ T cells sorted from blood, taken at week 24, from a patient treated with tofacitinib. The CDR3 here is CAWSRGESNQPQHF. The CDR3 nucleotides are TGTGCCTGGAGTCGAGGGGAGAGCAATCAGCCCCAGCATTTT.